The 18 T cell receptor beta chains below were found in one sample sequenced in a study of T cell clones after liver transplantation. The protocol was immunoSEQ multiplex PCR, while the TCRdb copy is restricted to in-frame clones and leaves out a portion. The table shows about 7,900 clones, with about four fifths occurring only once. Sequencing was performed on CD8+ T cells from blood, taken before liver transplant. Receptors were obtained from a human donor who received a liver transplant.

This chain joins TRBV19 and TRBJ2-7; a possible D gene is TRBD1 (6 bases). The CDR3 contains 13 residues. V shed 5 bases and J shed 2 bases, with 10 bases lying between them. Germline loops: CDR1 LNHDA, CDR2 SQIVND (reference sequence). CDR3 amino acids: CASSATGPYEQYF. As DNA, the CDR3 is TGTGCCAGTAGTGCGACAGGCCCCTACGAGCAGTACTTC.

V is TRBV13 and J is TRBJ2-2; D not certain. The V gene lost 2 bases and the J gene lost 4 bases, with 8 bases spanning the gap. Germline V gene data show CDR1 as PRHDT and CDR2 as FYEKMQ (reference sequence). The CDR3 is 14 amino acids. The CDR3 bases are TGTGCCAGCAGCTTATACCTCGGCACCGGGGAGCTGTTTTTT. Its translation: CASSLYLGTGELFF. Complete variable domain (other parts from reference TRBV13 and TRBJ2-2): AAGVIQSPRHLIKEKRETATLKCYPIPRHDTVYWYQQGPGQDPQFLISFYEKMQSDKGSIPDRFSAQQFSDYHSELNMSSLELGDSALYFCASSLYLGTGELFFGEGSRLTVL.

The rearrangement uses TRBV9 and TRBJ1-1, with D maybe TRBD1 (6 bases). CDR1 is SGDLS, CDR2 YYNGEE, per germline. V was pared by 2 bases and J by 3 bases, with 14 bases between. The CDR3 consists of 15 residues. CDR3 coding DNA: TGTGCCAGCAGCGTTGGGGGCGCCGGGGACACTGAAGCTTTCTTT. Protein: CASSVGGAGDTEAFF.

The chain couples TRBV21-1 to TRBJ2-7; the table's D gene call, TRBD1, was not cross checked with the DNA. TRBV21-1 has pseudogene status. The CDR3 is 15 residues long. CDR3 sequence: CASSKGDRGYYEQYF. CDR3 sequence (DNA): TGTGCCAGCAGCAAAGGTGACAGGGGTTACTACGAGCAGTACTTC.

The rearrangement uses TRBV4-1 and TRBJ1-2; D is uncertain. The germline CDR1 and CDR2 sequences are MGHRA and YSYEKL. Trimming removed 0 bases from V and 5 bases from J, with 7 bases in between. The CDR3 runs 13 residues. As DNA, the CDR3 is TGCGCCAGCAGCCAAGATCCCGGGTATGGCTACACCTTC. Its translation: CASSQDPGYGYTF.

The rearrangement uses TRBV6-1 and TRBJ1-6, with TRBD1 as a possible D gene (6 bases). CDR1 is MNHNS, CDR2 SASEGT, per germline. The length of the CDR3 is 16 residues. The ends were cut back, 1 base at V and 6 bases at J, with 13 bases in the middle. The CDR3 sequence: CASSEGVQGINSPLHF. The CDR3 DNA reads as TGTGCCAGCAGTGAAGGCGTACAGGGAATTAATTCACCCCTCCACTTT.

This clone appeared a few times. The chain combines TRBV7-9 with TRBJ1-1, with D tentatively TRBD1 (5 bases). The V end was cut by 4 bases, the J end by 1 base, with 10 bases between. The CDR3 loop spans 14 amino acids. CDR1 is SEHNR and CDR2 is FQNEAQ in the germline V gene (reference sequence). Written as DNA, the CDR3 is TGTGCCAGCAGCTCGTCACAGGAGAACACTGAAGCTTTCTTT. Translating it yields CASSSSQENTEAFF.

The V gene is TRBV25-1, the J gene TRBJ2-1, with 8 bases identical to TRBD2. Germline V lookup: CDR1 MGHDK, CDR2 SYGVNS. This CDR3 comprises 15 residues. V shed 2 bases and J 3 bases; nucleotides not matched to a gene: 3. Here the CDR3 reads CASSEGRGDYNEQFF. In nucleotides, the CDR3 is TGTGCCAGCAGTGAAGGGCGGGGGGACTACAATGAGCAGTTCTTC.

The V call is TRBV6-1, the J call TRBJ2-7, with 7 bases identical to TRBD2. From germline, CDR1 is MNHNS and CDR2 SASEGT. The CDR3 extends over 14 amino acids. Germline trimming cut 8 bases from V and 4 bases from J; bases unmatched to any gene: 11. The CDR3 DNA sequence: TGTGCCAGCGGGGAGGGGCCGGCATTGTACGAGCAGTACTTC. Residues: CASGEGPALYEQYF.

In nucleotides, the CDR3 is TGTGCCAGCAGTTGGGGGACAGGGGGGACCTACGAGCAGTACTTC. This translates into CASSWGTGGTYEQYF. The chain recombines TRBV6-5 with TRBJ2-7, with 11 positions matching TRBD1. The CDR3 has 15 amino acids. Per the germline V gene, CDR1 is MNHEY and CDR2 is SVGAGI. V was clipped by 4 bases and J by 2 bases; unmatched bases: 4.

The chain links TRBV9 to TRBJ1-5; D remains ambiguous. This CDR3 is built from 13 residues. The V end lost 2 bases, the J end lost 6 bases, and 9 bases lay between the germline ends. The germline V gene has CDR1 SGDLS and CDR2 YYNGEE. CDR3 in amino acids: CASSVSGSQPQHF. The CDR3 nucleotides are TGTGCCAGCAGCGTTAGTGGGAGTCAGCCCCAGCATTTT.

The genes are TRBV11-3 and TRBJ2-7; TRBD1 aligns across 9 bases. J was trimmed by 2 bases and V by 4 bases; bases with no gene match: 3. CDR3 length: 14 amino acids. Germline assignment: CDR1 SGHNT and CDR2 YENEEA. The CDR3 DNA follows: TGTGCCAGCAGCTCACGGGACAGGGCCTACGAGCAGTACTTC. Protein sequence: CASSSRDRAYEQYF. Using reference TRBV11-3 and TRBJ2-7 for the parts outside the CDR3, the full variable domain is EAGVVQSPRYKIIEKKQPVAFWCNPISGHNTLYWYLQNLGQGPELLIRYENEEAVDDSQLPKDRFSAERLKGVDSTLKIQPAELGDSAVYLCASSSRDRAYEQYFGPGTRLTVT.

The chain carries TRBV11-2 and TRBJ2-7; a possible D gene is TRBD1 (6 bases). Germline CDR1 and CDR2: SGHAT and FQNNGV. The CDR3 consists of 15 residues. V lost 1 base and J 1 base, leaving 11 bases between the germline ends. The CDR3 DNA sequence: TGTGCCAGCAGCTTAGTGGGGGCCTTATCCTACGAGCAGTACTTC. As protein: CASSLVGALSYEQYF. Based on the CDR3 plus reference TRBV11-2 and TRBJ2-7, the full variable domain is EAGVAQSPRYKIIEKRQSVAFWCNPISGHATLYWYQQILGQGPKLLIQFQNNGVVDDSQLPKDRFSAERLKGVDSTLKIQPAKLEDSAVYLCASSLVGALSYEQYFGPGTRLTVT.

This chain links TRBV7-6 with TRBJ1-1; 9 bases map to TRBD1. The CDR3 runs to 15 residues. Per germline, CDR1 SGHVS and CDR2 FNYEAQ. J gave up 1 base and V 5 bases, and 5 bases lay outside the gene matches. CDR3 region: CASSGTGPRNTEAFF. CDR3 coding DNA: TGTGCCAGCAGCGGGACAGGGCCCCGGAACACTGAAGCTTTCTTT.

This chain connects TRBV6-6 to TRBJ1-3, with TRBD1 matching over 8 bases. The CDR3 totals 16 residues. Germline CDR1 and CDR2: MNHNY and SVGAGI (reference sequence). The junction had 7 bases not matched to a gene; V was cut back by 4 bases and J by 2 bases. The CDR3 region has the DNA TGTGCCAGCAGTTCTCTATCGACAGGGGCTGGAAACACCATATATTTT. Protein: CASSSLSTGAGNTIYF.

The chain employs TRBV7-3 and TRBJ2-5; the match to TRBD2 covers 13 bases. Germline V gene lookup returns CDR1 SGHTA and CDR2 FQGTGA. V was pared by 5 bases and J by 2 bases, with 2 bases of the junction left unmatched. The CDR3 contains 15 residues. In DNA form, the CDR3 reads TGTGCCAGCAGCAAACTAGCGGGGGGGCAAGAGACCCAGTACTTC. This gives the protein CASSKLAGGQETQYF.

This sequence joins TRBV29-1 and TRBJ2-7; 9 bases match TRBD1. CDR1 and CDR2 (germline): SQVTM, ANQGSEA. The V and J ends lost 6 bases and 6 bases, in that order; junction bases with no gene match: 12. The CDR3 runs to 14 residues. The chain's CDR3 is CSVAPPGQGGEQYF. Written as DNA, the CDR3 is TGCAGCGTCGCACCCCCGGGACAGGGTGGCGAGCAGTACTTC.

This clone was found a few times. The V gene is TRBV7-6, the J gene TRBJ2-1, with a weak D call TRBD1 (6 bases). V lost 2 bases to trimming and J lost 3 bases, with 11 bases between them. This CDR3 has 15 residues. Germline-derived CDR1 and CDR2 are SGHVS and FNYEAQ. CDR3 sequence reads: CASSLHRAIYNEQFF. The CDR3 bases are TGTGCCAGCAGCTTACACAGGGCCATCTACAATGAGCAGTTCTTC.